This T cell receptor (beta chain) was obtained from a study of response to subunit inactivated influenza vaccine. Notes on the study in general: Few new T cells, the authors suggested, are recruited by each seasonal influenza vaccination.

This clonotype was found many times. Its target is not known. The germline V gene has CDR1 SGHTA and CDR2 FQGNSA. V trimming: 1 base; J trimming: 9 bases; junction bases outside the gene matches: 4. The CDR3 consists of 13 residues. TCRdb re-called the RT-PCR reads through MiXCR, storing one row per CDR3 protein. The sample includes hundreds of thousands of distinct CDR3 sequences, approximately 15% of them seen just once. The material sequenced was PBMCs from blood, taken 14 to 15 days before vaccination. The receptor comes from a man aged 50 to 60 who received an inactivated influenza vaccine. The chain joins TRBV7-2 to TRBJ1-2; the match to TRBD1 covers 8 bases. Written as DNA, the CDR3 is TGTGCCAGCAGCTTAGTACAGGGGGGGAGCTACACCTTC. Its translation: CASSLVQGGSYTF.